This TCR beta chain was observed in a study of blood T cell repertoires in COVID-19. V was shortened by 8 bases and J by 0 bases, with 10 bases between the two germline ends. The CDR3 spans 13 residues. CDR1 is MNHEY and CDR2 is SMNVEV in the germline V gene (reference sequence). In the original processing: Amplification of reference gene primers was used by the study to estimate nucleated cell counts. Clones were sequenced by immunoSEQ multiplex PCR, and TCRdb holds only the in-frame ones, with some missing. The DNA was the basis for D and trimming; V, J and clone size are from that table. This sample has a few hundred thousand clones, with less than 85% found just once.

V usage is TRBV27 and J usage is TRBJ1-1; D not resolved. The clonotype originates from a man in his 60s who had recovered from COVID-19. The sample was peripheral blood. The CDR3 bases are TGTGCCAGCGCCCCGAGCCTGAACACTGAAGCTTTCTTT. Protein: CASAPSLNTEAFF.